The present T cell receptor (beta chain) was sequenced within a study of cytomegalovirus exposure and HLA in healthy donors. V trimming: 0 bases; J trimming: 13 bases; junction bases outside the gene matches: 5. The CDR3 runs 12 residues. Germline CDR1 SGHNT, CDR2 YYREEE (reference sequence). Use of 60 Vbeta and 13 Jbeta primers characterized the PCR. The assay was immunoSEQ multiplex PCR, and TCRdb's table has in-frame clones only and misses some. The sample comprises about 190,000 clones, 75% to 90% of which are singletons, and roughly 6.3% rests with the top ten. The V and J genes are TRBV5-4 and TRBJ2-3, with TRBD1 matching over 7 bases. The specimen sequenced was PBMCs. This clonotype was obtained from a man aged 40-55 years in good health and CMV-seropositive. The CDR3 DNA sequence: TGTGCCAGCAGCTTGGAAGGGGGCGAGAAGTATTTT. Its translation is CASSLEGGEKYF.